The sequence of this TCR beta chain was determined in a study of T cell responses to AZD1222 COVID-19 vaccine. Study observations and caveats: Receipt of two AZD1222 doses was followed by a rise in Spike-specific TCR breadth and depth. Targets within unmutated variant regions were reportedly found for nearly half of spike-specific TCRs.

Second doses at about 4 or about 12 weeks were pooled. The trim removed 1 base at V and 3 bases at J, leaving 7 bases unmatched. There are 16 residues in the CDR3. Germline V gene data show CDR1 as KGHSH and CDR2 as LQKENI. Note on this clone: Its antigen is undetermined.

TCRdb's table, derived via immunoSEQ multiplex PCR, lists solely in-frame clones and lacks some. The sample lists about 160,000 clones; just over 90% were seen once. Material: peripheral blood, obtained 28 days after the second AZD1222 dose. The clonotype originates from an adult who received the AZD1222 COVID-19 vaccine. The chain couples TRBV18 to TRBJ2-7, with 9 bases that match TRBD1. The CDR3 region has the DNA TGTGCCAGCTCACCACAACAGGGGGCGGATGGCTACGAGCAGTACTTC. Protein: CASSPQQGADGYEQYF. The entire variable domain, with the rest obtained from reference TRBV18 and TRBJ2-7, is as follows: NAGVMQNPRHLVRRRGQEARLRCSPMKGHSHVYWYRQLPEEGLKFMVYLQKENIIDESGMPKERFSAEFPKEGPSILRIQQVVRGDSAAYFCASSPQQGADGYEQYFGPGTRLTVT.